The present TCR beta chain was sequenced within a study of T-cell reconstitution after alpha-beta-depleted transplantation in children. This CDR3 is built from 13 residues. V was pared by 1 base and J by 0 bases, with 5 bases between. Germline V gives CDR1 SQVTM, CDR2 ANQGSEA. Preparation of the TCRbeta library was carried out with unique molecular identifiers. TCRdb independently ran MiXCR on the PCR reads; one entry per CDR3 protein. The sample consists of about 310,000 distinct CDR3 sequences, about a quarter of them appearing once. This rearrangement joins TRBV29-1 to TRBJ2-3; D ambiguous. The TCR was taken from a male patient under 18 who had a stem cell transplant for acute lymphoblastic leukemia, so the T cells may come from the graft donor. The material was PBMCs, mostly from graft donor cells, obtained 180 days after TCRalphabeta/CD19-depleted stem cell transplant. The CDR3 bases are TGCAGCGTTGAAGTAAGGAGCACAGATACGCAGTATTTT. As protein: CSVEVRSTDTQYF.